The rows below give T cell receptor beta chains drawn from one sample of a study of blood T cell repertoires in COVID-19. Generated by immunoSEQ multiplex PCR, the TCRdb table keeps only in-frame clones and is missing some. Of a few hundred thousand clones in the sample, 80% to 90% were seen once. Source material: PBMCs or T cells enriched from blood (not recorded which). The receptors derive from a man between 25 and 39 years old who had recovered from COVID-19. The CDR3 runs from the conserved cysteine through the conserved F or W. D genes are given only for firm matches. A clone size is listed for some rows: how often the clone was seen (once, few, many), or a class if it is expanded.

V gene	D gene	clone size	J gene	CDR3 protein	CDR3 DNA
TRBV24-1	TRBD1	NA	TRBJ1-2	CATSRGDNYGYTF	TGTGCCACCAGCAGGGGGGATAACTATGGCTACACCTTC
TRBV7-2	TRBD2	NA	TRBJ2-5	CASSPHIAGEETQYF	TGTGCCAGCAGCCCCCATATCGCGGGGGAAGAGACCCAGTACTTC
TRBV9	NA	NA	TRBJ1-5	CASHHFRGGPGNQPQHF	TGTGCCAGCCATCATTTCCGGGGGGGGCCGGGCAATCAGCCCCAGCATTTT
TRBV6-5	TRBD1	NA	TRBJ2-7	CASSYGQGNEQYF	TGTGCCAGCAGCTATGGACAGGGAAACGAGCAGTACTTC
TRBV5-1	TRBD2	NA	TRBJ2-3	CASSINGGSNTDTQYF	TGCGCCAGCAGCATAAACGGGGGGTCCAACACAGATACGCAGTATTTT
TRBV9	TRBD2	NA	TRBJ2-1	CASSFSGRGAHNEQFF	TGTGCCAGCAGCTTCTCTGGGCGGGGGGCCCACAATGAGCAGTTCTTC
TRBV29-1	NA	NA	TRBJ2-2	CSVEGGLRTGELFF	TGCAGCGTTGAAGGGGGCCTTCGGACCGGGGAGCTGTTTTTT
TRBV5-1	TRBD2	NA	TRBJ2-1	CASSRSGGAGNEQFF	TGCGCCAGCAGCCGTAGCGGGGGGGCGGGTAATGAGCAGTTCTTC
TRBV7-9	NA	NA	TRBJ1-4	CASSLILGEKLFF	TGTGCCAGCAGCTTAATACTTGGTGAAAAACTGTTTTTT
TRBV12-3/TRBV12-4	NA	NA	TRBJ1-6	CASSYSGFSPLHF	TGTGCCAGCAGTTACTCAGGGTTCTCACCCCTCCACTTT
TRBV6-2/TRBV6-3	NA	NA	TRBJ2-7	CASSLGHPSYEQYF	TGTGCCAGCAGTTTAGGACACCCCTCCTACGAGCAGTACTTC
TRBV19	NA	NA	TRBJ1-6	CASSEGVGSPLHF	TGTGCCAGTAGTGAGGGAGTCGGTTCACCCCTCCACTTT
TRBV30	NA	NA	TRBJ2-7	CAWSKQGYEQYF	TGTGCCTGGAGTAAACAGGGCTACGAGCAGTACTTC
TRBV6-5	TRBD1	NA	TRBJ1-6	CASSDVGTGNSPLHF	TGTGCCAGCAGCGACGTCGGGACAGGGAATTCACCCCTCCACTTT
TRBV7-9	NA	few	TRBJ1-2	CASSLASDGGYGYTF	TGTGCCAGCAGCTTAGCGAGCGACGGCGGCTATGGCTACACCTTC
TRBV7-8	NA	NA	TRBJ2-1	CASSRSINEQFF	TGTGCCAGCAGCCGGTCTATAAATGAGCAGTTCTTC
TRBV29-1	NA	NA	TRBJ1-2	CSVEQNYGYTF	TGCAGCGTTGAACAGAACTATGGCTACACCTTC
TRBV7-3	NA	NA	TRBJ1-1	CASSSDTSSEAFF	TGTGCCAGCAGCTCTGACACTTCCTCTGAAGCTTTCTTT
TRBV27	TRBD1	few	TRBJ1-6	CASSSGTGHSPLHF	TGTGCCAGCAGTTCCGGGACAGGGCACTCACCCCTCCACTTT
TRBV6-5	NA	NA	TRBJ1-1	CASDLTDTEAFF	TGTGCCAGCGATCTCACAGACACTGAAGCTTTCTTT
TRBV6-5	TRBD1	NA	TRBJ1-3	CASRQGRNTIYF	TGTGCCAGCAGACAGGGGAGGAACACCATATATTTT
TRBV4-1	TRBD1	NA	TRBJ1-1	CASSQDGHTGGGTEAFF	TGCGCCAGCAGCCAAGATGGCCACACAGGGGGAGGAACTGAAGCTTTCTTT
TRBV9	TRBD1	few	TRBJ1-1	CASSRDTGDNTEAFF	TGTGCCAGCAGCAGAGATACAGGGGATAACACTGAAGCTTTCTTT
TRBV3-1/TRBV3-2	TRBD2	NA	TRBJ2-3	CASSQDIGRADTQYF	TGTGCCAGCAGCCAAGATATCGGGAGGGCAGATACGCAGTATTTT
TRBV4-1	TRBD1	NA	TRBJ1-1	CASSLRTGPNTEAFF	TGCGCCAGCAGCCTTCGGACAGGCCCGAACACTGAAGCTTTCTTT
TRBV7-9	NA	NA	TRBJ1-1	CANRQTMNTEAFF	TGTGCCAATCGACAGACGATGAACACTGAAGCTTTCTTT
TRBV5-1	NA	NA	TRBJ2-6	CASSLDQGLRINVLTF	TGCGCCAGCAGCTTGGATCAGGGTCTGAGGATCAACGTCCTGACTTTC
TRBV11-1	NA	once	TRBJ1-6	CASSFGGFGSPLHF	TGTGCCAGCAGCTTTGGAGGGTTCGGGTCACCCCTCCACTTT
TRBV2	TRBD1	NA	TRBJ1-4	CASAQGREKLFF	TGTGCCAGCGCACAGGGGCGAGAAAAACTGTTTTTT
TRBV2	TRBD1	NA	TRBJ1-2	CASRPGQNYGYTF	TGTGCCAGCAGGCCGGGACAGAACTATGGCTACACCTTC
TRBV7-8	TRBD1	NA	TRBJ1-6	CASSLDRGLGGPLHF	TGTGCCAGCAGCTTAGACAGGGGCTTGGGGGGACCCCTCCACTTT
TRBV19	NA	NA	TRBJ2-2	CASSSEFEGSGTGELFF	TGTGCCAGTAGTAGTGAATTTGAGGGCTCAGGCACCGGGGAGCTGTTTTTT